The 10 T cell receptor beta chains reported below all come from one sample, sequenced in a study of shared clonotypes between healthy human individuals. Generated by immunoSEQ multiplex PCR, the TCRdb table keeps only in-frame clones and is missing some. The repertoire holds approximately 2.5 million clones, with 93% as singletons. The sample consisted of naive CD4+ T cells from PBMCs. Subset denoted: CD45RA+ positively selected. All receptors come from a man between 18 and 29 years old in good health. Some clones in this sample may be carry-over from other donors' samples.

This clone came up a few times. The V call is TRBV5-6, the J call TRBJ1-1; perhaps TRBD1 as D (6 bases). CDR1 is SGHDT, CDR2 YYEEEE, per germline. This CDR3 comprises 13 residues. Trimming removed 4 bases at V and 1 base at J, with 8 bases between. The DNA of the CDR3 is TGTGCCAGCAGCATGGGACAGAACACTGAAGCTTTCTTT. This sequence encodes CASSMGQNTEAFF.

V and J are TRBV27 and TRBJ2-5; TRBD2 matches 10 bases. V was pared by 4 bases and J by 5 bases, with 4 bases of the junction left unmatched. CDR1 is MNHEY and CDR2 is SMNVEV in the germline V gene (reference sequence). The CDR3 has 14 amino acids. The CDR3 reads CASSSRLAGETQYF. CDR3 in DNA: TGTGCCAGCAGTTCGAGACTAGCGGGCGAGACCCAGTACTTC.

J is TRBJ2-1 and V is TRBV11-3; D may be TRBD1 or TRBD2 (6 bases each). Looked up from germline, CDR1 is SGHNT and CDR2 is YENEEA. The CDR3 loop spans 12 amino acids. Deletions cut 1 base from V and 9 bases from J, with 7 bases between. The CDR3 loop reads CASSLGGAEQFF. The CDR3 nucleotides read TGTGCCAGCAGCTTAGGGGGGGCTGAGCAGTTCTTC.

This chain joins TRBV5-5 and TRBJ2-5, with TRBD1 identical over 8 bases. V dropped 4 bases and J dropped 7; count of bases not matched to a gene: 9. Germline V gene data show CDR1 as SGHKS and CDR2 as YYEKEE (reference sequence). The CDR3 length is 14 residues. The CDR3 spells CASSMEDRVWTQYF. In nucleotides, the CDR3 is TGTGCCAGCAGCATGGAGGACAGGGTATGGACCCAGTACTTC.

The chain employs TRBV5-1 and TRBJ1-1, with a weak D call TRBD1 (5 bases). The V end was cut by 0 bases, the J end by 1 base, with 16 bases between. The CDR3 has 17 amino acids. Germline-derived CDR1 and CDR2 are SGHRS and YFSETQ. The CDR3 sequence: CASSLALRPGGNTEAFF. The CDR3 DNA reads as TGCGCCAGCAGCTTGGCCCTACGGCCCGGGGGGAACACTGAAGCTTTCTTT.

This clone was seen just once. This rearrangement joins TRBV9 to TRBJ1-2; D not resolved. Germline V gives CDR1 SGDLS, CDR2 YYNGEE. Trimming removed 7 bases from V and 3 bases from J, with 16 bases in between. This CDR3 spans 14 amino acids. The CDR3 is CASGRAAADYGYTF. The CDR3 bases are TGTGCCAGCGGCCGGGCCGCAGCGGACTATGGCTACACCTTC. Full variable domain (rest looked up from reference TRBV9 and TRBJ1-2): DSGVTQTPKHLITATGQRVTLRCSPRSGDLSVYWYQQSLDQGLQFLIQYYNGEERAKGNILERFSAQQFPDLHSELNLSSLELGDSALYFCASGRAAADYGYTFGSGTRLTVV.

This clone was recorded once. The CDR3: CASSLRSSSPSSGANVLTF. CDR3 in DNA: TGTGCCAGCAGCCTACGGTCTTCCAGTCCAAGCTCTGGGGCCAACGTCCTGACTTTC. The V gene is TRBV7-9, the J gene TRBJ2-6; D not certain. V was trimmed by 5 bases and J by 0 bases, leaving 20 bases between them. CDR1 and CDR2 from the germline V gene are SEHNR and FQNEAQ (reference sequence). The CDR3 consists of 19 residues.

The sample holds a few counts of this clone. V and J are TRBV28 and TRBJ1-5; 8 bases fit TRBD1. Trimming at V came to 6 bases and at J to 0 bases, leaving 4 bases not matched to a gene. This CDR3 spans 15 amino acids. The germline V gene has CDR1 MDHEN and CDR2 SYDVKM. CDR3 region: CASSRTGYSNQPQHF. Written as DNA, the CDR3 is TGTGCCAGCAGCCGGACAGGGTATAGCAATCAGCCCCAGCATTTT.

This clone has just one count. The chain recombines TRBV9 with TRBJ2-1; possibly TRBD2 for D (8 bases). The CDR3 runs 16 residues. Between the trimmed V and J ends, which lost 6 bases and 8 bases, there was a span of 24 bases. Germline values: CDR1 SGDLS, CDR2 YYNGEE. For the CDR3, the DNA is TGTGCCAGCACCCCCAGGGGGAGCGGGAGTTATTATGAGCAGTTCTTC. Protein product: CASTPRGSGSYYEQFF. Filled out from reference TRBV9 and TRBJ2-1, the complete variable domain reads DSGVTQTPKHLITATGQRVTLRCSPRSGDLSVYWYQQSLDQGLQFLIQYYNGEERAKGNILERFSAQQFPDLHSELNLSSLELGDSALYFCASTPRGSGSYYEQFFGPGTRLTVL.

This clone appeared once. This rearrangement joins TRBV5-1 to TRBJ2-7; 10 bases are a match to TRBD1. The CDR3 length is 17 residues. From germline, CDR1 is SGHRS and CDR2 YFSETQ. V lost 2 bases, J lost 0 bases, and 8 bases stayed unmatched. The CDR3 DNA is TGCGCCAGCAGCTTTAATGCCGGGACAGGGGACTCCTACGAGCAGTACTTC. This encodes CASSFNAGTGDSYEQYF.